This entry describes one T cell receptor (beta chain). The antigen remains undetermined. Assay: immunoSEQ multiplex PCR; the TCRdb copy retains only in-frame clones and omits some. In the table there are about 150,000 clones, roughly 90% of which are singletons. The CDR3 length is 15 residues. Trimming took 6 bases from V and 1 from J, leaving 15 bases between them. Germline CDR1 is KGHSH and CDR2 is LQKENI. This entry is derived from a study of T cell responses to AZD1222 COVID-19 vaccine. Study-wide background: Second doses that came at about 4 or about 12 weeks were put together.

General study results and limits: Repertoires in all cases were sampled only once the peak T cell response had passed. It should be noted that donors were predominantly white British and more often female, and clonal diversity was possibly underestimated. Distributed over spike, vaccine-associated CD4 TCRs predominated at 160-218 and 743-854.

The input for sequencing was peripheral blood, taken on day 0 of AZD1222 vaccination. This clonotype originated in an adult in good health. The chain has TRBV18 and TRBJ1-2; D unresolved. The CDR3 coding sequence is TGTGCCAGCTCCAGGTCGGCGGATATTAACTATGGCTACACCTTC. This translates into CASSRSADINYGYTF.